A single sample gave rise to the 8 T cell receptor beta chains below, sequenced in a study of T cell responses to AZD1222 COVID-19 vaccine. Generated by immunoSEQ multiplex PCR, the TCRdb table keeps only in-frame clones and is missing some. The sample has roughly 140,000 clones, 85% to 90% seen once. Here the sequenced sample was peripheral blood, taken on day 0 of AZD1222 vaccination. These receptors were collected from an adult in good health.

This clone was seen a single time. This chain links TRBV4-2 with TRBJ2-2; D unresolved. Germline CDR1 and CDR2: LGHNA and YNFKEQ. Trimming stripped 0 bases from V and 6 bases from J, with 5 bases between. The CDR3 runs 13 residues. CDR3 nucleotide sequence: TGTGCCAGCAGCCAAGAAGGGTCCGGGGAGCTGTTTTTT. Translation: CASSQEGSGELFF.

The chain is built from TRBV6-5 and TRBJ2-2, with D unresolved. This CDR3 has 15 amino acids. Trimming removed 2 bases at V and 5 bases at J, with 12 bases between. Germline loops: CDR1 MNHEY, CDR2 SVGAGI. CDR3 region: CASSYLPLRTGELFF. CDR3 coding DNA: TGTGCCAGCAGTTACCTCCCTTTGCGGACCGGGGAGCTGTTTTTT.

The J gene is TRBJ1-2, the V gene TRBV6-1, with TRBD1 as a possible D gene (5 bases). Looked up from germline, CDR1 is MNHNS and CDR2 is SASEGT. V was pared by 0 bases and J by 8 bases, with 16 bases between. The length of the CDR3 is 15 residues. The CDR3 DNA reads TGTGCCAGCAGTGAAGCTAATTGGGCGAGGGACGGCTACACCTTC. This gives the protein CASSEANWARDGYTF.

Notes on this clone: The identical CDR3 is also encoded by other nucleotide sequences in the sample. This rearrangement joins TRBV19 to TRBJ2-2; D uncertain. The V gene lost 6 bases and the J gene lost 1 base, with 9 bases spanning the gap. The germline V gene has CDR1 LNHDA and CDR2 SQIVND (reference sequence). This CDR3 spans 14 amino acids. The CDR3 protein is CASSSPGNTGELFF. CDR3 DNA sequence: TGTGCCAGTAGCAGCCCCGGGAACACCGGGGAGCTGTTTTTT.

V is TRBV4-1 and J is TRBJ1-1; possibly TRBD1 for D (5 bases). Germline CDR1 and CDR2: MGHRA and YSYEKL. The CDR3 extends over 13 amino acids. V was clipped by 4 bases and J by 11 bases, with 17 bases between them. CDR3 region: CASSPLGGVRAFF. DNA for the CDR3: TGCGCCAGCAGCCCCTTGGGGGGGGTGAGGGCTTTCTTT.

The rearrangement links TRBV2 to TRBJ2-7, with no clear D. Germline V gives CDR1 SNHLY, CDR2 FYNNEI. Trimming took off 8 bases at V and 2 bases at J, with 13 bases between the two ends. The CDR3 runs to 13 residues. The CDR3 region is CASLFPTTYEQYF. DNA of the CDR3: TGTGCCAGCCTATTCCCAACGACCTACGAGCAGTACTTC.

This rearrangement joins TRBV9 to TRBJ2-1; D not certain. The CDR3 is made up of 14 amino acids. Trimming pared 4 bases from V and 8 bases from J, leaving 16 bases between. Germline V gene sequence: CDR1 SGDLS, CDR2 YYNGEE. The CDR3 region is CASSFRGSIDEQFF. CDR3 bases: TGTGCCAGCAGCTTTCGAGGAAGTATCGATGAGCAGTTCTTC.

The V call is TRBV10-2, the J call TRBJ2-4, with D maybe TRBD2 (6 bases). CDR1 is WSHSY and CDR2 is SAAADI in the germline V gene. Deletions cut 0 bases from V and 0 bases from J, with 15 bases between. The CDR3 contains 18 residues. The CDR3, as DNA: TGCGCCAGCAGTGAGTCGAGAGGGTGGGGACTAGCCAAAAACATTCAGTACTTC. Translated: CASSESRGWGLAKNIQYF.